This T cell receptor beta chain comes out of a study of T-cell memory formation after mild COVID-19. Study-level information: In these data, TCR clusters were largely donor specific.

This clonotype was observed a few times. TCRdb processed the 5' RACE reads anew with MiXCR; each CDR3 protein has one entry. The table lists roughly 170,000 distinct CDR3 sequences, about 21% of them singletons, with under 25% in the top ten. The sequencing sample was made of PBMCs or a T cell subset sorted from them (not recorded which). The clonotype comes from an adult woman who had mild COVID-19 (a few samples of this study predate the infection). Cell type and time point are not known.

The CDR3 loop reads CASSLLCGTGAHPLSGNTIYF. The CDR3 nucleotides read TGTGCCAGCAGCTTGCTTTGTGGGACAGGGGCCCATCCACTCTCTGGAAACACCATATATTTT. The rearrangement uses TRBV7-4 and TRBJ1-3; 10 nucleotides line up with TRBD1. The CDR3 contains 21 residues. Looked up from germline, CDR1 is SGHVT and CDR2 is SQSDAQ. Losses at the gene ends were 3 bases for V and 0 bases for J; bases not matched to a gene: 17.